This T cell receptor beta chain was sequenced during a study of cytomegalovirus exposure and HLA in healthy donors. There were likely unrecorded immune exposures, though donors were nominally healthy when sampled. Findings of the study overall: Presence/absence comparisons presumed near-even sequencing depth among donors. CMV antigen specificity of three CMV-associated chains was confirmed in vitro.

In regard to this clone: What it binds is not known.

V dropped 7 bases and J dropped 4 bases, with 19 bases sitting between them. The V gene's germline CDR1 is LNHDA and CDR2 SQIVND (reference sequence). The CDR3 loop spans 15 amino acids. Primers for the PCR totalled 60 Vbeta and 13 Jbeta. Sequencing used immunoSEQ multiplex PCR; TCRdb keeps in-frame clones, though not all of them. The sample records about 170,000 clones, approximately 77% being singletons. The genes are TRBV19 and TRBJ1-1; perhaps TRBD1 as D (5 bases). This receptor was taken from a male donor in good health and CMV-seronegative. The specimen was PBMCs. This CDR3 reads CASTLRTRGFTEAFF. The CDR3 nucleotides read TGTGCCAGTACCCTAAGGACAAGGGGATTCACTGAAGCTTTCTTT. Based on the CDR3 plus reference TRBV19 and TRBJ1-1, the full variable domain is DGGITQSPKYLFRKEGQNVTLSCEQNLNHDAMYWYRQDPGQGLRLIYYSQIVNDFQKGDIAEGYSVSREKKESFPLTVTSAQKNPTAFYLCASTLRTRGFTEAFFGQGTRLTVV.